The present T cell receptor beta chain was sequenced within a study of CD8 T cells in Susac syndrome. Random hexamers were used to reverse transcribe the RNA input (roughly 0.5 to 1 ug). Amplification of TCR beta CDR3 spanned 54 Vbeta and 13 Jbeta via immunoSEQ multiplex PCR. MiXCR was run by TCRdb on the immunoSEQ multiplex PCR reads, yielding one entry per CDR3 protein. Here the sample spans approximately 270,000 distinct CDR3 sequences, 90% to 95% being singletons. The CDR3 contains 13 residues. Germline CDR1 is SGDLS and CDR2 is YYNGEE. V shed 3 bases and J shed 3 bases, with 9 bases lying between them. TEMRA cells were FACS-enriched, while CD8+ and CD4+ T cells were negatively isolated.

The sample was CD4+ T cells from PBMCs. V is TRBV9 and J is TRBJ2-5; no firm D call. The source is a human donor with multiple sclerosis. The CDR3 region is CASSDPNKETQYF. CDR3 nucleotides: TGTGCCAGCAGCGACCCTAATAAAGAGACCCAGTACTTC.